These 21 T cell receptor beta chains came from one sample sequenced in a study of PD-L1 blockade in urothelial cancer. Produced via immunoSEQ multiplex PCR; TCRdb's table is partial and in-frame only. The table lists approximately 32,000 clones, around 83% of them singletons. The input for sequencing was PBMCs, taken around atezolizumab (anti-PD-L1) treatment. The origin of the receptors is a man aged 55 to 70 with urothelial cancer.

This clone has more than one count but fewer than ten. CDR3 DNA sequence: TGTGCCAGTAGTACAGGGGGCGCGGATAATTCACCCCTCCACTTT. Its protein product is CASSTGGADNSPLHF. The genes are TRBV19 and TRBJ1-6, with 8 nucleotides matching TRBD1. CDR1 and CDR2 (germline): LNHDA, SQIVND (reference sequence). CDR3 length: 15 residues. V gave up 4 bases and J gave up 5 bases; unmatched junction bases: 4. Using reference TRBV19 and TRBJ1-6 for the parts outside the CDR3, the full variable domain is DGGITQSPKYLFRKEGQNVTLSCEQNLNHDAMYWYRQDPGQGLRLIYYSQIVNDFQKGDIAEGYSVSREKKESFPLTVTSAQKNPTAFYLCASSTGGADNSPLHFGNGTRLTVT.

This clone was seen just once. CDR3 amino acids: CASSTTSGKGEQFF. As DNA, the CDR3 is TGTGCCAGCAGCACAACTAGCGGGAAGGGTGAGCAGTTCTTC. The rearrangement uses TRBV11-3 and TRBJ2-1; 10 nucleotides align to TRBD2. CDR1 is SGHNT and CDR2 is YENEEA in the germline V gene. The V segment lost 5 bases and the J segment 9 bases; nucleotides outside the gene matches: 7. The CDR3 is 14 amino acids.

The CDR3 nucleotides are TGCGCCAGCAGCCACCGGGACAGGGTCCACGAGCAGTACTTC. Protein sequence: CASSHRDRVHEQYF. This chain connects TRBV5-1 to TRBJ2-7, with TRBD1 matching over 9 bases. Germline V gives CDR1 SGHRS, CDR2 YFSETQ. With 4 bases clipped from V and 5 bases from J, the junction kept 7 bases outside the gene matches. The CDR3 runs 14 residues.

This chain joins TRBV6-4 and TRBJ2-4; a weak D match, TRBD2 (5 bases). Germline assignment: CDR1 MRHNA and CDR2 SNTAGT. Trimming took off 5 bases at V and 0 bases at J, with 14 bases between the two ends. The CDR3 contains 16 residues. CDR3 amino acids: CASSQDAAGAKNIQYF. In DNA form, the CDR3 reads TGTGCCAGCAGTCAGGACGCGGCGGGAGCCAAAAACATTCAGTACTTC.

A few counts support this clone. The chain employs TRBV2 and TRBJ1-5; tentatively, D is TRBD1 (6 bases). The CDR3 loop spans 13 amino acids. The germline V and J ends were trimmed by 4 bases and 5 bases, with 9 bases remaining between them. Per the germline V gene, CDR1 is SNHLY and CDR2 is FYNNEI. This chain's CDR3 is CASSVEGDQPQHF. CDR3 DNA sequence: TGTGCCAGCAGTGTCGAGGGGGATCAGCCCCAGCATTTT.

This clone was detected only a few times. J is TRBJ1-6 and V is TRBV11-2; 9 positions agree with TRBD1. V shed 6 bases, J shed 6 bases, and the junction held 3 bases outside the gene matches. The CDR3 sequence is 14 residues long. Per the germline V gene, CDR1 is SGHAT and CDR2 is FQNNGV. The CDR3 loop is CASSLQGANSPLHF. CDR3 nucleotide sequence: TGTGCCAGCAGTTTACAGGGGGCTAATTCACCCCTCCACTTT. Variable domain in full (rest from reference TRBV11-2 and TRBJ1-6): EAGVAQSPRYKIIEKRQSVAFWCNPISGHATLYWYQQILGQGPKLLIQFQNNGVVDDSQLPKDRFSAERLKGVDSTLKIQPAKLEDSAVYLCASSLQGANSPLHFGNGTRLTVT.

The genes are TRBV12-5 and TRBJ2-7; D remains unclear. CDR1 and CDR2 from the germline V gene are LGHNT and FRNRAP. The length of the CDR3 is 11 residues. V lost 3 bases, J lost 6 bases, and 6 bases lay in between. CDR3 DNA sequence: TGTGCTAGTGGTTTTCGGTCCGAGCAGTACTTC. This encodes CASGFRSEQYF. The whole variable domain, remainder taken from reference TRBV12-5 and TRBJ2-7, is DARVTQTPRHKVTEMGQEVTMRCQPILGHNTVFWYRQTMMQGLELLAYFRNRAPLDDSGMPKDRFSAEMPDATLATLKIQPSEPRDSAVYFCASGFRSEQYFGPGTRLTVT.

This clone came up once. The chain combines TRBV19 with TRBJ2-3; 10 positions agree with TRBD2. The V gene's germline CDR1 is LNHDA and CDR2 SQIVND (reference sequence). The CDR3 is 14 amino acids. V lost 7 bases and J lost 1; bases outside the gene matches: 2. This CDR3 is CASTGTSGTDTQYF. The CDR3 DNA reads TGTGCCAGTACCGGGACTAGCGGCACAGATACGCAGTATTTT. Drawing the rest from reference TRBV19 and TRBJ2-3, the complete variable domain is DGGITQSPKYLFRKEGQNVTLSCEQNLNHDAMYWYRQDPGQGLRLIYYSQIVNDFQKGDIAEGYSVSREKKESFPLTVTSAQKNPTAFYLCASTGTSGTDTQYFGPGTRLTVL.

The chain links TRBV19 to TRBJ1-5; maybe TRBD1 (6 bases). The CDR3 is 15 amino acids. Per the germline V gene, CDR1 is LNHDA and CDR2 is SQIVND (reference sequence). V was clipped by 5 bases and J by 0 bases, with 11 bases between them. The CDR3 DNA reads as TGTGCCAGTAGTGTTCGACAGGCTAGCAATCAGCCCCAGCATTTT. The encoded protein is CASSVRQASNQPQHF.

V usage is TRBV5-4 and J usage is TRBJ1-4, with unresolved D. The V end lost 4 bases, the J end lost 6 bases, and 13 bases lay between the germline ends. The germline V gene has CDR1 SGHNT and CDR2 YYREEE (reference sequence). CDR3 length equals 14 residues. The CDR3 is CASSPVGVDEKLFF. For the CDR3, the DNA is TGTGCCAGCAGCCCGGTCGGGGTGGATGAAAAACTGTTTTTT. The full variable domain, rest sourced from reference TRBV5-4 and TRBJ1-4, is ETGVTQSPTHLIKTRGQQVTLRCSSQSGHNTVSWYQQALGQGPQFIFQYYREEENGRGNFPPRFSGLQFPNYSSELNVNALELDDSALYLCASSPVGVDEKLFFGSGTQLSVL.

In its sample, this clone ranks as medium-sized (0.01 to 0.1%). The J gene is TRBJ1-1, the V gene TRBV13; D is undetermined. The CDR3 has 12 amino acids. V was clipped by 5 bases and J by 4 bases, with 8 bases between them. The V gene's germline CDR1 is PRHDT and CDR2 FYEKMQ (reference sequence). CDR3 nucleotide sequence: TGTGCCAGCAGCAGAGAGAGCACTGAAGCTTTCTTT. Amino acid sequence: CASSRESTEAFF.

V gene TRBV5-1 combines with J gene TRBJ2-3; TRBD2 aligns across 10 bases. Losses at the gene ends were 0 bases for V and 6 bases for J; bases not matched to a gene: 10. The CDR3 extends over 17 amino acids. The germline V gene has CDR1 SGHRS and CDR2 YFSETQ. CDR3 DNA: TGCGCCAGCAGCTTGGGACGACTAGCGGGTTGGGGGGATACGCAGTATTTT. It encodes CASSLGRLAGWGDTQYF.

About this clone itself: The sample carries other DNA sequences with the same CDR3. The CDR3 reads CASSEVGASYGYTF. The CDR3 nucleotides read TGTGCCAGCAGTGAAGTCGGTGCTTCCTATGGCTACACCTTC. This chain links TRBV2 with TRBJ1-2; D gene unclear. The V and J ends lost 1 base and 4 bases respectively, with 10 bases between them. Germline-derived CDR1 and CDR2 are SNHLY and FYNNEI. This CDR3 spans 14 amino acids.

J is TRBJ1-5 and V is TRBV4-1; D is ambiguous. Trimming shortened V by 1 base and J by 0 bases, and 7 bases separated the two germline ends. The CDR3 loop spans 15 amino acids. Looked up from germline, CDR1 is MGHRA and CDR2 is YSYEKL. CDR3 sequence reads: CASSQAENSNQPQHF. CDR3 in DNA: TGCGCCAGCAGCCAAGCCGAGAATAGCAATCAGCCCCAGCATTTT.

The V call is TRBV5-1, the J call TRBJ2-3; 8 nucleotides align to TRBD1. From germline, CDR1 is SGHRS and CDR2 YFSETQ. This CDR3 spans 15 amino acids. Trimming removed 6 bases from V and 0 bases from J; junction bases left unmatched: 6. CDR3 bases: TGCGCCAGCAACCCACAGGGGGGAAGCACAGATACGCAGTATTTT. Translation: CASNPQGGSTDTQYF.

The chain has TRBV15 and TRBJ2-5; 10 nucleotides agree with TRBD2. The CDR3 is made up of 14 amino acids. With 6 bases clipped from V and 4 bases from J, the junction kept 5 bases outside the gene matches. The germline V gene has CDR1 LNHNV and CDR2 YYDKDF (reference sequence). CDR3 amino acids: CATSLAGARETQYF. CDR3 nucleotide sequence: TGTGCCACCAGTCTAGCGGGGGCTCGAGAGACCCAGTACTTC.

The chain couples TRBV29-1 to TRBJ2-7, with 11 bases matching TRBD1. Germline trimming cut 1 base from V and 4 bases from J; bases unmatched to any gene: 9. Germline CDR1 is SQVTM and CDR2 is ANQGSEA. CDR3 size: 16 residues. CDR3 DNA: TGCAGCGTTGAAGTCAACCAGGACAGGGGGCCGTACGAGCAGTACTTC. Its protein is CSVEVNQDRGPYEQYF.

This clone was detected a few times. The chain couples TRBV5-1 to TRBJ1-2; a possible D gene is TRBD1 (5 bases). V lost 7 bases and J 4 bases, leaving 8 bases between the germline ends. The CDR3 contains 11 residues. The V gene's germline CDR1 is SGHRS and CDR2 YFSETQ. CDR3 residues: CASQGGYGYTF. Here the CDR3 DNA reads TGCGCCAGCCAGGGTGGCTATGGCTACACCTTC. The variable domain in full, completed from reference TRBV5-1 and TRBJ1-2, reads KAGVTQTPRYLIKTRGQQVTLSCSPISGHRSVSWYQQTPGQGLQFLFEYFSETQRNKGNFPGRFSGRQFSNSRSEMNVSTLELGDSALYLCASQGGYGYTFGSGTRLTVV.

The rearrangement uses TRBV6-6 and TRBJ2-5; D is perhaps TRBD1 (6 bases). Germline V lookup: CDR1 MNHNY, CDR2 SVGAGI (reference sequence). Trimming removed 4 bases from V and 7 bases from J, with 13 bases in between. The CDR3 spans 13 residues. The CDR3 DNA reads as TGTGCCAGCAGTTTGGGACAAGATGGGACCCAGTACTTC. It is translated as CASSLGQDGTQYF.

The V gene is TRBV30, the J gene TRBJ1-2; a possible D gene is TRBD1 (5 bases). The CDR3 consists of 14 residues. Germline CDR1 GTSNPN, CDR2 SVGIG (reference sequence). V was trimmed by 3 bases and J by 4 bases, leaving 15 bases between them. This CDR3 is CAWRGRGKVYGYTF. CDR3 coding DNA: TGTGCCTGGAGGGGAAGGGGAAAGGTCTATGGCTACACCTTC.

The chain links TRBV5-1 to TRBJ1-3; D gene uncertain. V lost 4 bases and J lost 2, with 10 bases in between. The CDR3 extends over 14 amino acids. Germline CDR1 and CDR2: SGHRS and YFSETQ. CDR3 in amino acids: CASSRGEAGNTIYF. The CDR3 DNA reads TGCGCCAGCAGCCGAGGTGAGGCTGGAAACACCATATATTTT.